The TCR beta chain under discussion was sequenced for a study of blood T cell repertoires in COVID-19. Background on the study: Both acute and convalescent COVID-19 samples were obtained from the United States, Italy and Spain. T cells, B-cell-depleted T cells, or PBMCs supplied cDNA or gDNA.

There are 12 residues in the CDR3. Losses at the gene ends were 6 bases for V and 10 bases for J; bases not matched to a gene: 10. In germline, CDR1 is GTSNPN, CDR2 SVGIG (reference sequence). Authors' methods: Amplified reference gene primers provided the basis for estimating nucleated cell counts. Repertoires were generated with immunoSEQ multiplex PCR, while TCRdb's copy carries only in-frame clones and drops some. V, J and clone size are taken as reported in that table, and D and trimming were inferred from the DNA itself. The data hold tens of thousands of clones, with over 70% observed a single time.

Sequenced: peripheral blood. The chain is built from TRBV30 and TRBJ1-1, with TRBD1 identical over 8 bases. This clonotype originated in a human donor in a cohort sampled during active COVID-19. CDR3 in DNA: TGTGCCTGCACCTCAGGGGGCGGGGTAGCTTTCTTT. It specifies CACTSGGGVAFF.